Listed below are T cell receptor beta chains from one sample, sequenced in a study of T cells in Graves' hyperthyroidism and ophthalmopathy. One entry per CDR3 protein results from TCRdb running MiXCR on the multiplex PCR reads. The profile shows roughly 660,000 distinct CDR3 sequences, 15% to 20% of them singletons. Sequenced: blood. The receptors originated from a man in his fifties with Graves' hyperthyroidism. CDR3s include the opening cysteine and the closing phenylalanine or tryptophan. D genes are given only for firm matches.

>.|TRBV19|TRBJ1-4
CASRTRTGARGLMKNCFF
>.|TRBV18|TRBJ2-5
CASSPHWGKTQYF
>.|TRBV5-1|TRBJ2-3
CASSLEIGATDTQYF
>.|TRBV11-2|TRBJ2-1
CASSLRGPSYNEQFF
>TRBD1|TRBV16|TRBJ1-2
CASSLYRGRGGNYGYTF
>TRBD2|TRBV7-2|TRBJ2-5
CASSLGLGGQETQYF
>.|TRBV20-1|TRBJ1-1
CSARVLAGLSAEAFF
>TRBD2|TRBV12-3/TRBV12-4|TRBJ2-7
CASRPRLADYEQYF
>.|TRBV5-1|TRBJ1-1
CASSPRAGEGTEAFF
>TRBD2|TRBV12-3/TRBV12-4|TRBJ2-7
CASSPLAGAGYEQYF
>TRBD1|TRBV7-9|TRBJ2-1
CASSSRGPSSYNEQFF
>.|TRBV7-8|TRBJ2-5
CASTIWGDEETQYF
>.|TRBV12-5|TRBJ2-3
CASGPGDSTDTQYF